This entry lists 20 T cell receptor beta chains sequenced from one sample in a study of T cell clones after liver transplantation. This table comes from immunoSEQ multiplex PCR, and its TCRdb copy is limited to in-frame clones, with some not included. The data hold tens of thousands of clones, with about 88% observed a single time. The sequencing used CD4+ T cells from blood, collected before liver transplant. These receptors all stem from a human donor who received a liver transplant.

V is TRBV7-2 and J is TRBJ2-2; 7 bases map to TRBD2. Trimming cost V 3 bases and J 5 bases; bases outside gene matches: 6. The germline V gene encodes CDR1 SGHTA and CDR2 FQGNSA. The CDR3 consists of 15 residues. The CDR3 nucleotides read TGTGCCAGCAGCTTGACTAGCCCGAGAACCGGGGAGCTGTTTTTT. This gives the protein CASSLTSPRTGELFF. Supplemented by reference TRBV7-2 and TRBJ2-2, the full variable domain reads GAGVSQSPSNKVTEKGKDVELRCDPISGHTALYWYRQSLGQGLEFLIYFQGNSAPDKSGLPSDRFSAERTGGSVSTLTIQRTQQEDSAVYLCASSLTSPRTGELFFGEGSRLTVL.

V is TRBV15 and J is TRBJ1-1; no reliable D call. Germline V CDR1 and CDR2: LNHNV, YYDKDF (reference sequence). This CDR3 has 17 amino acids. Trimming removed 3 bases at V and 0 bases at J, with 17 bases between. For the CDR3, the DNA is TGTGCCACCAGCAGGGTGGGCGGAGAAAAGGTGAACACTGAAGCTTTCTTT. Translated, it gives CATSRVGGEKVNTEAFF.

About this clone itself: The sample holds other DNA sequences that translate to the same CDR3. J is TRBJ2-1 and V is TRBV9; unclear D gene. CDR1 and CDR2 (germline): SGDLS, YYNGEE. CDR3 length: 15 residues. Trimming left V 0 bases short and J 0 bases short, with 7 bases between. The CDR3 reads CASSVGLSSYNEQFF. The CDR3, as DNA: TGTGCCAGCAGCGTAGGGCTGAGCTCCTACAATGAGCAGTTCTTC.

V usage is TRBV28 and J usage is TRBJ1-5; 12 nucleotides match TRBD1. The CDR3 has 17 amino acids. Losses at the gene ends were 2 bases for V and 1 base for J; bases not matched to a gene: 3. Per the germline V gene, CDR1 is MDHEN and CDR2 is SYDVKM. The CDR3 protein is CASSLGGQGASNQPQHF. In DNA form, the CDR3 reads TGTGCCAGCAGTTTAGGGGGACAGGGGGCAAGCAATCAGCCCCAGCATTTT.

This clone was detected once. The V call is TRBV27, the J call TRBJ1-2, with 9 positions matching TRBD1. The V and J ends lost 3 bases and 2 bases, in that order; junction bases with no gene match: 4. Germline V gives CDR1 MNHEY, CDR2 SMNVEV (reference sequence). The CDR3 has 15 residues. Here the CDR3 reads CASSLTGQGNYGYTF. The CDR3, as DNA: TGTGCCAGCAGTTTGACTGGACAGGGGAACTATGGCTACACCTTC.

The gene calls are TRBV4-2 and TRBJ2-7; D ambiguous. The CDR3 consists of 15 residues. Germline CDR1 and CDR2: LGHNA and YNFKEQ. Trimming stripped 0 bases from V and 0 bases from J, with 9 bases between. CDR3 residues: CASSQDGSFSYEQYF. The CDR3 bases are TGTGCCAGCAGCCAAGATGGCAGTTTCTCCTACGAGCAGTACTTC.

The J gene is TRBJ2-3, the V gene TRBV19, with unresolved D. Germline CDR1 and CDR2: LNHDA and SQIVND (reference sequence). V lost 9 bases and J lost 1, with 5 bases in between. CDR3 length equals 11 residues. The CDR3 DNA follows: TGTGCCAGCGCCCGCACAGATACGCAGTATTTT. Translated: CASARTDTQYF.

This chain joins TRBV4-1 and TRBJ2-3, with 11 positions matching TRBD2. This CDR3 is built from 17 residues. V trimming: 7 bases; J trimming: 2 bases; junction bases outside the gene matches: 11. CDR1 MGHRA and CDR2 YSYEKL come from the germline V gene. CDR3 bases: TGCGCCAGCAAATGGCTAGCGGGAGGACAAATCACAGATACGCAGTATTTT. This encodes CASKWLAGGQITDTQYF.

The chain carries TRBV5-1 and TRBJ2-7; 7 bases fit TRBD2. V lost 3 bases to trimming and J lost 0 bases; unmatched junction nucleotides: 6. Germline lookup yields CDR1 SGHRS and CDR2 YFSETQ. The CDR3 is 15 residues long. CDR3 DNA sequence: TGCGCCAGCAGCTCGCCAAGCGGGGACTCCTACGAGCAGTACTTC. Translated: CASSSPSGDSYEQYF. Combining the CDR3 with reference TRBV5-1 and TRBJ2-7 gives the whole variable domain KAGVTQTPRYLIKTRGQQVTLSCSPISGHRSVSWYQQTPGQGLQFLFEYFSETQRNKGNFPGRFSGRQFSNSRSEMNVSTLELGDSALYLCASSSPSGDSYEQYFGPGTRLTVT.

The CDR3 sequence: CASSLAGRGLAGELFF. The CDR3 DNA follows: TGTGCCAGCAGTTTAGCTGGGAGGGGATTAGCCGGGGAGCTGTTTTTT. The rearrangement uses TRBV28 and TRBJ2-2; 7 bases fit TRBD2. This CDR3 comprises 16 residues. V trimming: 2 bases; J trimming: 6 bases; junction bases outside the gene matches: 9. CDR1 and CDR2 from the germline V gene are MDHEN and SYDVKM.

V is TRBV7-2 and J is TRBJ2-1; 9 bases are a match to TRBD2. The V gene's germline CDR1 is SGHTA and CDR2 FQGNSA. J was trimmed by 7 bases and V by 0 bases; bases with no gene match: 7. This CDR3 is 16 amino acids long. The CDR3 bases are TGTGCCAGCAGCTTAGCAGGTAGCGGGAGTTGGAATGAGCAGTTCTTC. Its protein product is CASSLAGSGSWNEQFF. Full variable domain (missing parts from reference TRBV7-2 and TRBJ2-1): GAGVSQSPSNKVTEKGKDVELRCDPISGHTALYWYRQSLGQGLEFLIYFQGNSAPDKSGLPSDRFSAERTGGSVSTLTIQRTQQEDSAVYLCASSLAGSGSWNEQFFGPGTRLTVL.

The chain combines TRBV19 with TRBJ2-7, with D unclear. The CDR3 covers 12 residues. The germline gives CDR1 LNHDA, CDR2 SQIVND (reference sequence). Trimming stripped 6 bases from V and 1 base from J, with 7 bases between. This chain's CDR3 is CASSASSYEQYF. DNA of the CDR3: TGTGCCAGTAGCGCCTCGTCCTACGAGCAGTACTTC. Full variable domain (missing parts from reference TRBV19 and TRBJ2-7): DGGITQSPKYLFRKEGQNVTLSCEQNLNHDAMYWYRQDPGQGLRLIYYSQIVNDFQKGDIAEGYSVSREKKESFPLTVTSAQKNPTAFYLCASSASSYEQYFGPGTRLTVT.

The J gene is TRBJ1-1, the V gene TRBV18; D perhaps matches TRBD1 (6 bases). CDR1 is KGHSH and CDR2 is LQKENI in the germline V gene. There are 15 residues in the CDR3. Trimming removed 6 bases at V and 2 bases at J, with 16 bases between. The CDR3 nucleotides are TGTGCCAGCTCTCGCAGCGGGGGCGAAAACACTGAAGCTTTCTTT. Protein: CASSRSGGENTEAFF.

The rearrangement joins TRBV5-1 to TRBJ2-1, with 7 nucleotides matching TRBD2. The CDR3 is 16 amino acids. Trimming cost V 4 bases and J 4 bases; bases outside gene matches: 11. Germline V lookup: CDR1 SGHRS, CDR2 YFSETQ. The CDR3 loop is CASSPGGRERYNEQFF. DNA for the CDR3: TGCGCCAGCAGCCCCGGCGGGCGGGAGCGGTACAATGAGCAGTTCTTC.

This clone appeared a single time. The chain combines TRBV30 with TRBJ2-2; D tentatively fits TRBD1 or TRBD2 (6 bases each). The germline V gene has CDR1 GTSNPN and CDR2 SVGIG (reference sequence). The CDR3 contains 17 residues. V lost 6 bases and J lost 5, with 25 bases in between. The CDR3 nucleotides read TGTGCCTGCTCCTCGGGGGCAGTATTAGGAGGGACCGGGGAGCTGTTTTTT. Protein sequence: CACSSGAVLGGTGELFF. Full variable domain (outside the CDR3, taken from reference TRBV30 and TRBJ2-2): SQTIHQWPATLVQPVGSPLSLECTVEGTSNPNLYWYRQAAGRGLQLLFYSVGIGQISSEVPQNLSASRPQDRQFILSSKKLLLSDSGFYLCACSSGAVLGGTGELFFGEGSRLTVL.

The chain couples TRBV28 to TRBJ2-3, with TRBD1 matching 7 bases. This CDR3 comprises 13 residues. Losses at the gene ends were 3 bases for V and 7 bases for J; bases not matched to a gene: 4. Looked up from germline, CDR1 is MDHEN and CDR2 is SYDVKM. This chain's CDR3 is CASSLGTVNTQYF. The DNA of the CDR3 is TGTGCCAGCAGTTTGGGGACAGTTAATACGCAGTATTTT.

The rearrangement joins TRBV5-1 to TRBJ2-7, with a tentative D call TRBD1 (5 bases). V lost 7 bases, J lost 3 bases, and 11 bases lay in between. The germline V gene has CDR1 SGHRS and CDR2 YFSETQ. The CDR3 sequence is 12 residues long. In DNA, the CDR3 is TGCGCCAGCTGGGGCAGCTACTACGAGCAGTACTTC. Protein product: CASWGSYYEQYF.

The V call is TRBV5-4, the J call TRBJ2-1, with TRBD2 as a possible D gene (5 bases). Trimming took off 1 base at V and 4 bases at J, with 6 bases between the two ends. This CDR3 is built from 13 residues. CDR1 and CDR2 (germline): SGHNT, YYREEE (reference sequence). The CDR3 loop reads CASSLTRYNEQFF. DNA for the CDR3: TGTGCCAGCAGCTTGACTAGATACAATGAGCAGTTCTTC.

The CDR3 protein is CASSSRGFLTEAFF. CDR3 nucleotide sequence: TGTGCCAGTAGTAGCAGGGGTTTTTTAACTGAAGCTTTCTTT. The J gene is TRBJ1-1, the V gene TRBV19, with D maybe TRBD1 (6 bases). Germline CDR1 LNHDA, CDR2 SQIVND (reference sequence). V lost 4 bases and J 5 bases, leaving 14 bases between the germline ends. This CDR3 comprises 14 residues.

The chain employs TRBV2 and TRBJ2-7, with 9 bases identical to TRBD1. This CDR3 spans 13 amino acids. Per germline, CDR1 SNHLY and CDR2 FYNNEI. Germline trimming cut 5 bases from V and 5 bases from J; bases unmatched to any gene: 4. The CDR3 is CASSQDRGDEQYF. The CDR3 DNA is TGTGCCAGCAGTCAGGACAGGGGCGACGAGCAGTACTTC.